The sequence of this T cell receptor beta chain was determined in a study of T cell clonotyping in hematopoietic cell transplantation. The study, taken as a whole, reports: Higher Inverse Simpson Index values in graft donor and pretransplant recipient predicted broader posttransplant TCR diversity. After transplant, recipient diversity fell while pathologically expanded clonotypes grew through day 180. Without cell sorting, CD4 versus CD8 contributions remain unresolved.

Trimming cost V 4 bases and J 2 bases; bases outside gene matches: 11. The CDR3 is 17 residues long. This clone was detected once. Antigen specificity is unknown. Time point given: recipient sample about 28 days before transplant, after cytoreduction. Produced via immunoSEQ multiplex PCR; TCRdb's table is partial and in-frame only. The sample holds about 41,000 clones; 85% are singletons and the top ten take about 3%. The clonotype originates from a man aged 60-69 years with acute myeloid leukemia. Some clones in this sample may be carry-over from other donors' samples. The material was peripheral blood mononuclear cells, obtained before stem cell transplant. V is TRBV23-1 and J is TRBJ1-3, with TRBD1 identical over 7 bases. TRBV23-1 is flagged as an ORF with uncertain function. The DNA for the CDR3 is TGCGCCAGCAGTCTTAAACCCCAGGGGGAAACTGGAAACACCATATATTTT. As protein: CASSLKPQGETGNTIYF.